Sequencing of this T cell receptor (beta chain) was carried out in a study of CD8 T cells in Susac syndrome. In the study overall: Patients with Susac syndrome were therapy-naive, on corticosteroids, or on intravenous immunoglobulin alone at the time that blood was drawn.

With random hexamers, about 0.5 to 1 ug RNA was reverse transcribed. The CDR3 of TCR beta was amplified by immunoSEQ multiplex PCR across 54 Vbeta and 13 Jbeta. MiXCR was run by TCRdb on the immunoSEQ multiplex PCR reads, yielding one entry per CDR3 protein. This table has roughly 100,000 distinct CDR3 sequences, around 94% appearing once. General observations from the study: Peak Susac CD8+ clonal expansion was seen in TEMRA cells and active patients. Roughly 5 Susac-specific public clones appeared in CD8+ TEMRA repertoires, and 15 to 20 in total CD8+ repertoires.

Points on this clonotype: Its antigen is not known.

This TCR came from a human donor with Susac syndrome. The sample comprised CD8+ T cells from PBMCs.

CDR3: CATSGRDRGYGELFF. CDR3 in DNA: TGTGCCACCAGCGGTCGGGACAGAGGTTACGGGGAGCTGTTTTTT. The rearrangement links TRBV15 to TRBJ2-2, with 7 bases fitting TRBD1. Germline CDR1 reads LNHNV; CDR2 reads YYDKDF (reference sequence). This CDR3 region has 15 residues. V lost 5 bases, J lost 7 bases, and 10 bases stayed unmatched.